One and the same sample provided the 10 T cell receptor beta chains below, sequenced in a study of cytomegalovirus exposure and HLA in healthy donors. Generated by immunoSEQ multiplex PCR, the TCRdb table keeps only in-frame clones and is missing some. The sample comprises fewer than 90,000 clones, about 96% of which are singletons, and less than 2% rests with the top ten. Sequencing used PBMCs. The receptors derive from a man aged 18-30 years in good health and CMV-seropositive.

CDR3 residues: CASRGASGRAGSYNEQFF. As DNA, the CDR3 is TGTGCCAGCAGAGGGGCTAGCGGGAGGGCCGGGTCCTACAATGAGCAGTTCTTC. The chain links TRBV28 to TRBJ2-1; 12 bases match TRBD2. With V trimmed by 6 bases and J by 1 base, 10 bases remained unmatched. The CDR3 is 18 amino acids. Germline-derived CDR1 and CDR2 are MDHEN and SYDVKM. The whole variable domain, remainder taken from reference TRBV28 and TRBJ2-1, is DVKVTQSSRYLVKRTGEKVFLECVQDMDHENMFWYRQDPGLGLRLIYFSYDVKMKEKGDIPEGYSVSREKKERFSLILESASTNQTSMYLCASRGASGRAGSYNEQFFGPGTRLTVL.

V is TRBV6-5 and J is TRBJ2-2; TRBD2 matches 8 bases. The CDR3 consists of 13 residues. J was trimmed by 5 bases and V by 10 bases; bases with no gene match: 6. CDR1 is MNHEY and CDR2 is SVGAGI in the germline V gene. In DNA, the CDR3 is TGTGCCACTGGGCGGGGGGCGACCGGGGAGCTGTTTTTT. Amino acid sequence: CATGRGATGELFF.

A single count supports this clone. The chain couples TRBV7-9 to TRBJ1-5; tentative D call: TRBD1 (6 bases). This CDR3 comprises 14 residues. Germline CDR1 SEHNR, CDR2 FQNEAQ (reference sequence). Trimming shortened V by 5 bases and J by 4 bases, and 12 bases separated the two germline ends. The chain's CDR3 is CASSQQGLNQPQHF. CDR3 nucleotide sequence: TGTGCCAGCAGCCAGCAGGGGCTGAATCAGCCCCAGCATTTT.

The V gene is TRBV11-2, the J gene TRBJ2-1; D gene ambiguous. The CDR3 sequence is 17 residues long. Germline CDR1 and CDR2: SGHAT and FQNNGV. The germline V and J ends were trimmed by 0 bases and 0 bases, with 12 bases remaining between them. For the CDR3, the DNA is TGTGCCAGCAGCTTAGAAATCGGGTTTAGCTCCTACAATGAGCAGTTCTTC. It encodes CASSLEIGFSSYNEQFF.

The chain recombines TRBV11-3 with TRBJ2-2; 7 nucleotides match TRBD1. The CDR3 length is 18 residues. The germline CDR1 and CDR2 sequences are SGHNT and YENEEA. V shed 3 bases, J shed 1 base, and the junction held 11 bases outside the gene matches. CDR3 loop: CASSLTGWGRENTGELFF. CDR3 coding DNA: TGTGCCAGCAGCTTGACAGGGTGGGGTCGGGAGAACACCGGGGAGCTGTTTTTT.

The genes are TRBV5-1 and TRBJ2-3, with 8 bases lining up with TRBD2. This CDR3 comprises 16 residues. Germline V CDR1 and CDR2: SGHRS, YFSETQ. Trimming at V came to 0 bases and at J to 1 base, leaving 4 bases not matched to a gene. The CDR3 nucleotides are TGCGCCAGCAGCTTGGTATCAGCGGGAGGCACAGATACGCAGTATTTT. Protein: CASSLVSAGGTDTQYF. Full variable domain (outside the CDR3, taken from reference TRBV5-1 and TRBJ2-3): KAGVTQTPRYLIKTRGQQVTLSCSPISGHRSVSWYQQTPGQGLQFLFEYFSETQRNKGNFPGRFSGRQFSNSRSEMNVSTLELGDSALYLCASSLVSAGGTDTQYFGPGTRLTVL.

V and J are TRBV21-1 and TRBJ1-2; the D call TRBD1 from the table was never checked on the DNA. TRBV21-1 is tagged as a pseudogene. The CDR3 covers 14 residues. The CDR3 reads CASSNGRLNYGYTF. In DNA form, the CDR3 reads TGTGCCAGCAGCAACGGCAGGCTTAACTATGGCTACACCTTC.

The chain links TRBV15 to TRBJ2-1; 8 bases line up with TRBD2. The J segment lost 8 bases and the V segment lost 1 base, leaving 13 bases of the junction unmatched. The CDR3 is made up of 17 amino acids. Germline CDR1 is LNHNV and CDR2 is YYDKDF (reference sequence). This chain's CDR3 is CATSRGKIGTSGYEQFF. CDR3 bases: TGTGCCACCAGCAGAGGGAAAATCGGGACTAGTGGATATGAGCAGTTCTTC.

This chain links TRBV29-1 with TRBJ2-1, with D perhaps matching TRBD2 (5 bases). CDR1 is SQVTM and CDR2 is ANQGSEA in the germline V gene. V lost 3 bases to trimming and J lost 7 bases, with 13 bases between them. The CDR3 sequence is 13 residues long. In nucleotides, the CDR3 is TGCAGCGTTGAGGCGCTAGCCCCAAATGAGCAGTTCTTC. This encodes CSVEALAPNEQFF.

The V and J genes are TRBV11-3 and TRBJ2-3, with a weak D call TRBD2 (5 bases). V lost 0 bases and J 15 bases, leaving 16 bases between the germline ends. CDR3 size: 13 residues. From germline, CDR1 is SGHNT and CDR2 YENEEA. As DNA, the CDR3 is TGTGCCAGCAGCTTAGATACCCGGGGTAGCCCATATTTT. Translated, it gives CASSLDTRGSPYF.